This record concerns one TCR beta chain sequence. This clonotype was observed a handful of times. Its specific antigen is unknown. Base qualities are not provided; no much larger clone lies one nucleotide away. This specimen comes from a study of CD8+CD57+ T cells in acquired aplastic anemia (dated by TCRdb to the late 2010s). A note on the overall study: A mean of about 3.2 ug of DNA, ranging from roughly 0.19 to 27.4 ug, was extracted from sorted CD4+ and CD8+ cells. A CD8+CD57+ expansion meant a frequency higher than the mean frequency seen in healthy subjects.

Paper-wide results and their limitations: Around 27 CD8+ CDR3 sequences were found in both patients and controls but appeared to be highly expressed in patients and within the immunodominant clones of the patients. Between patients and healthy controls, no significant difference in CD8+ Simpson's diversity was found (P=0.060).

TCR beta VDJ combination and CDR3 sequence profiling used genomic DNA as the template. An Illumina HiSeq 2000 was the platform used for TCR repertoire sequencing. As for the authors' bioinformatics: Repertoires were assessed using TRBV/TRBJ rearrangement plots, CDR3 size and DJ length profiles, and Simpson's diversity index. Whichever DNA sequence was most abundant in the deep sequencing data was defined as the immunodominant clone. CDR3 amino acid sequences were screened for sharing across subjects and compared with published repertoires and the VDJdb database. TCRdb cleaned the public reads at Q25 with fastp, built clones with MiXCR and kept in-frame beta chains. Identical CDR3 protein sequences are pooled into one entry, listed with their most common genes and DNA. TCRdb assigned the V and J calls; the authors' analysis was not used. A total of just over 450,000 distinct CDR3 sequences appear in this sample, roughly a third of them only once. The ten largest clones capture roughly 0.8% of the sample.

Patients chosen for sequencing had shown expansion of CD8+CD57+ cells by flow cytometry. Every patient had severe acquired aplastic anemia, diagnosed using the International Study of Aplastic Anemia and Agranulocytosis and Camitta criteria. No patient had received any therapy when blood was sampled. TCR repertoires of sorted CD4+ and CD8+ blood T cells from severe aplastic anemia patients and healthy subjects were deep-sequenced in the study. Patients were enrolled in the USA under clinicaltrials.gov protocols 00001620, 01623167, 00001397, 00071045, 00081523 and 00961064. Ficoll-Paque density gradient centrifugation was used to isolate peripheral blood mononuclear cells. CD4+ and CD8+ T cells were sorted by FACS or magnetic beads before DNA extraction. The receptor comes from a human donor with aplastic anemia. The source material was sorted CD4+, CD8+, or CD8+CD57+ T cells (not recorded which) from PBMCs.

The CDR3 protein: CASSRGPNTEAFF. At the DNA level, the sequence is TGTGCCAGCAGCCGGGGGCCCAACACTGAAGCTTTCTTT. The sequence links TRBV7-6 to TRBJ1-1; TRBD1 is a possible D gene, resting on 6 matching bases. CDR1 and CDR2 are read off the germline V gene as SGHVS and FNYEAQ. V and J lose 5 bases and 2 bases, and a span of 9 bases separates them. The CDR3 spans 13 residues, from the cysteine through the phenylalanine. The sequence is cut down to CDR3 DNA, 39 bases in frame from base 1.